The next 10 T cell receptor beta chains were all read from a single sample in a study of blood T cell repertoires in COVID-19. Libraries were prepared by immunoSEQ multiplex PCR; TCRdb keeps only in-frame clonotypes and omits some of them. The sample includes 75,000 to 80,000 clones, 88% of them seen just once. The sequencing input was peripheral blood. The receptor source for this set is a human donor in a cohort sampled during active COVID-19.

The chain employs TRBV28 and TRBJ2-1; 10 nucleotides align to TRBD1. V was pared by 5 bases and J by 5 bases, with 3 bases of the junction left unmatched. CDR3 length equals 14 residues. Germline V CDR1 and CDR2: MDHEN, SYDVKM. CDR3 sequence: CASSGTGANNEQFF. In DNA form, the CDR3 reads TGTGCCAGCAGTGGGACAGGGGCCAACAATGAGCAGTTCTTC.

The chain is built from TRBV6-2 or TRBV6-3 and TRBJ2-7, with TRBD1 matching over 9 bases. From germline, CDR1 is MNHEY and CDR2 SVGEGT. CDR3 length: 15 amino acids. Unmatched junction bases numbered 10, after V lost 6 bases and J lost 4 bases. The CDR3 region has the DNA TGTGCCAGCAGCCCACCCGGGACAGGGACATACGAGCAGTACTTC. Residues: CASSPPGTGTYEQYF.

The CDR3 sequence: CATSDNRQTQYF. CDR3 DNA: TGTGCCACCAGTGATAACAGACAGACCCAGTACTTC. The chain recombines TRBV24-1 with TRBJ2-5, with D uncertain. Trimming took 3 bases from V and 6 from J, leaving 7 bases between them. The CDR3 consists of 12 residues. Germline-derived CDR1 and CDR2 are KGHDR and SFDVKD.

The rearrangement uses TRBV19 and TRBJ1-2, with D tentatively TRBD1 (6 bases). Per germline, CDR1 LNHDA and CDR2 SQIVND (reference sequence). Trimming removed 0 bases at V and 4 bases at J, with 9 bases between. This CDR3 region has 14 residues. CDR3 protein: CASSIDQGTYGYTF. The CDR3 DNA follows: TGTGCCAGTAGTATAGACCAGGGGACCTATGGCTACACCTTC. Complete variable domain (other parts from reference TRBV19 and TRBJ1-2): DGGITQSPKYLFRKEGQNVTLSCEQNLNHDAMYWYRQDPGQGLRLIYYSQIVNDFQKGDIAEGYSVSREKKESFPLTVTSAQKNPTAFYLCASSIDQGTYGYTFGSGTRLTVV.

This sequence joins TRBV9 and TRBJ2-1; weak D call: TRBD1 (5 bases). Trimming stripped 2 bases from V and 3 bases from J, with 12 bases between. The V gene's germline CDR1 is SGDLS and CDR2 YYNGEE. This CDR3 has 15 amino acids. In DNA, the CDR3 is TGTGCCAGCAGCGTGGGGCCAGAGATCTACAATGAGCAGTTCTTC. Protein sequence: CASSVGPEIYNEQFF. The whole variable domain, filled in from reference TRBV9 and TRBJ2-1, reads DSGVTQTPKHLITATGQRVTLRCSPRSGDLSVYWYQQSLDQGLQFLIQYYNGEERAKGNILERFSAQQFPDLHSELNLSSLELGDSALYFCASSVGPEIYNEQFFGPGTRLTVL.

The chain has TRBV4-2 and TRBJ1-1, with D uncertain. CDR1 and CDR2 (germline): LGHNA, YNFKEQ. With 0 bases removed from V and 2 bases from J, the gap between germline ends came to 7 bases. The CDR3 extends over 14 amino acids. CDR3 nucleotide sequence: TGTGCCAGCAGCCAAGAGTACAGAAACACTGAAGCTTTCTTT. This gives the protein CASSQEYRNTEAFF.

This CDR3 is CASSVTGGDYGYTF. The CDR3 nucleotides read TGTGCCAGTAGTGTAACAGGGGGGGACTATGGCTACACCTTC. J is TRBJ1-2 and V is TRBV19, with 8 bases lining up with TRBD1. This CDR3 contains 14 residues. CDR1 is LNHDA, CDR2 SQIVND, per germline (reference sequence). After removal of 5 bases from V and 3 bases from J, the junction contained 5 bases not matched to a gene.

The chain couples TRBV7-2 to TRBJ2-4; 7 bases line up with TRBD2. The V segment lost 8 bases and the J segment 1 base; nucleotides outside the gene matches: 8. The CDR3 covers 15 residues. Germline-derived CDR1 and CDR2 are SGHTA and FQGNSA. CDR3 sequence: CASGAGWGAKNIQYF. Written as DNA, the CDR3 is TGTGCCAGCGGAGCGGGGTGGGGGGCCAAAAACATTCAGTACTTC. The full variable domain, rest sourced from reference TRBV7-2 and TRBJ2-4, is GAGVSQSPSNKVTEKGKDVELRCDPISGHTALYWYRQSLGQGLEFLIYFQGNSAPDKSGLPSDRFSAERTGGSVSTLTIQRTQQEDSAVYLCASGAGWGAKNIQYFGAGTRLSVL.

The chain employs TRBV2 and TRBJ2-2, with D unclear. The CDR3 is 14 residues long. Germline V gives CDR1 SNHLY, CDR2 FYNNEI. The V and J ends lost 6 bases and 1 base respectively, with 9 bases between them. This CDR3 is CASRARKNTGELFF. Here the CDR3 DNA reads TGTGCCAGCAGGGCCAGGAAGAACACCGGGGAGCTGTTTTTT.

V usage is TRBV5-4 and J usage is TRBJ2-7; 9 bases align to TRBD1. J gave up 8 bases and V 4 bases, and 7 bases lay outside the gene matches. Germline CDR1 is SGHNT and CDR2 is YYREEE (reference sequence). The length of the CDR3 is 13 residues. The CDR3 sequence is CASSQDRGTQQYF. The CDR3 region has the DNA TGTGCCAGCAGCCAGGACAGGGGTACTCAGCAGTACTTC.